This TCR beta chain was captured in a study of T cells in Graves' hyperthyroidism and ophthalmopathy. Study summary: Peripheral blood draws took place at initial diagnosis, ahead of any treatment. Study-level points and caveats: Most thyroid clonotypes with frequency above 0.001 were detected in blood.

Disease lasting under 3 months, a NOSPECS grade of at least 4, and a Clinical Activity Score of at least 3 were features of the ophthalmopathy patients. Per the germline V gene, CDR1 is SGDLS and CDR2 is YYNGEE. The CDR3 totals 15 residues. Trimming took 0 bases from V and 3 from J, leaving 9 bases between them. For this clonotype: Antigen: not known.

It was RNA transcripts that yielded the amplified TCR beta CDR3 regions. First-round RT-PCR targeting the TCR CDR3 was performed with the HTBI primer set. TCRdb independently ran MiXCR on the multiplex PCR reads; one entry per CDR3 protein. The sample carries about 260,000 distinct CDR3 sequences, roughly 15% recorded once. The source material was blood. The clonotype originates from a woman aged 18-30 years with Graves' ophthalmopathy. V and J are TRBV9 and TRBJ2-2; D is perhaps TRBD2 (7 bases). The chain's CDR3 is CASSVEGGYTGELFF. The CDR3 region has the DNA TGTGCCAGCAGCGTAGAGGGGGGGTACACCGGGGAGCTGTTTTTT.